The next 26 T cell receptor beta chains were all read from a single sample in a study of blood T cells in healthy people across ages. The second PCR ran roughly 6 to 11 cycles with a sample-barcoded 5' primer and J-beta primers. TCRdb redid the calling of the 5' RACE reads with MiXCR, one entry per CDR3 protein. The data hold over 1,500,000 distinct CDR3 sequences, with less than 50% observed a single time. Material for sequencing was blood. Receptors were obtained from a woman aged 35 to 49 in good health.

This clonotype occurred once. The chain links TRBV28 to TRBJ1-2, with TRBD1 matching over 7 bases. Per germline, CDR1 MDHEN and CDR2 SYDVKM. The CDR3 runs to 14 residues. After removal of 3 bases from V and 6 bases from J, the junction contained 7 bases not matched to a gene. CDR3 residues: CASSFWRRGHGYTF. The CDR3 nucleotides read TGTGCCAGCAGTTTCTGGCGGAGGGGGCATGGCTACACCTTC.

This chain uses TRBV6-5 with TRBJ2-5; 8 bases align to TRBD1. This CDR3 has 13 amino acids. The germline CDR1 and CDR2 sequences are MNHEY and SVGAGI. J gave up 4 bases and V 6 bases, and 4 bases lay outside the gene matches. The chain's CDR3 is CASRRTGLETQYF. CDR3 coding DNA: TGTGCCAGCAGGCGGACAGGGCTAGAGACCCAGTACTTC.

The rearrangement links TRBV6-5 to TRBJ1-2, with D perhaps matching TRBD1 (5 bases). Germline V lookup: CDR1 MNHEY, CDR2 SVGAGI. V lost 7 bases to trimming and J lost 8 bases, with 14 bases between them. There are 12 residues in the CDR3. DNA of the CDR3: TGTGCCAGCACCAGTCGGGGGAAGGGCTACACCTTC. This encodes CASTSRGKGYTF.

The chain couples TRBV28 to TRBJ1-4, with D possibly TRBD1 on 6 matching bases. The V gene's germline CDR1 is MDHEN and CDR2 SYDVKM. The CDR3 loop spans 14 amino acids. V lost 7 bases, J lost 8 bases, and 17 bases lay in between. CDR3 loop: CASIEGGPREKLFF. The CDR3 DNA reads TGTGCCAGCATCGAAGGGGGGCCCAGAGAAAAACTGTTTTTT.

This clonotype has a handful of counts. This rearrangement joins TRBV28 to TRBJ2-3; 7 bases line up with TRBD1. CDR1 and CDR2 (germline): MDHEN, SYDVKM. The CDR3 is 15 residues long. J lost 5 bases, V lost 10 bases, and 15 bases had no gene match. The CDR3 DNA reads TGTGCCACACAGGTAGGGGGCCCCGGTCGAGATACGCAGTATTTT. Translated: CATQVGGPGRDTQYF. Using reference TRBV28 and TRBJ2-3 for the parts outside the CDR3, the full variable domain is DVKVTQSSRYLVKRTGEKVFLECVQDMDHENMFWYRQDPGLGLRLIYFSYDVKMKEKGDIPEGYSVSREKKERFSLILESASTNQTSMYLCATQVGGPGRDTQYFGPGTRLTVL.

This chain uses TRBV7-2 with TRBJ1-1; D remains ambiguous. The CDR3 is 15 amino acids. Trimming pared 5 bases from V and 4 bases from J, leaving 17 bases between. The germline V gene encodes CDR1 SGHTA and CDR2 FQGNSA. The CDR3 protein is CTSSPSVGGATEAFF. CDR3 coding DNA: TGTACCAGCAGCCCTTCAGTTGGAGGCGCCACTGAAGCTTTCTTT.

For this clonotype: At one boundary the junction diverges from the germline segment, which might be a read error. The chain uses TRBV6-6 and TRBJ1-1; no reliable D call. This CDR3 has 13 amino acids. Looked up from germline, CDR1 is MNHNY and CDR2 is SVGAGI (reference sequence). In DNA, the CDR3 is TGTACCAGCTCTCCCATAATAGGGCGCGAAGCTTTCTTT. As protein: CTSSPIIGREAFF.

This clonotype has just a few counts. The chain is built from TRBV12-3 or TRBV12-4 and TRBJ1-4, with TRBD1 identical over 11 bases. V dropped 4 bases and J dropped 7; count of bases not matched to a gene: 5. The CDR3 is made up of 15 amino acids. The CDR3 region has the DNA TGTGCCAGCAGTTCCCCCGGGACAGGGGGTGAAAAACTGTTTTTT. It specifies CASSSPGTGGEKLFF.

The J gene is TRBJ2-1, the V gene TRBV15; TRBD2 agrees at 16 bases. The junction had 3 bases not matched to a gene; V was cut back by 4 bases and J by 6 bases. Germline V CDR1 and CDR2: LNHNV, YYDKDF (reference sequence). The CDR3 runs 16 residues. The CDR3 DNA reads as TGTGCCACCAGCACTGGGACTAGCGGGAGGGCCAATGAGCAGTTCTTC. Translation gives CATSTGTSGRANEQFF.

This clonotype was found a few times. J is TRBJ2-5 and V is TRBV9; 10 bases align to TRBD1. Germline V gives CDR1 SGDLS, CDR2 YYNGEE. The junction had 26 bases not matched to a gene; V was cut back by 3 bases and J by 3 bases. This CDR3 has 22 amino acids. The CDR3 DNA follows: TGTGCCAGCAGCGCGTCCCCCGGGACAGGGGAGGTAGCGGAACCTCAAAAAGAGACCCAGTACTTC. Residues: CASSASPGTGEVAEPQKETQYF.

The V call is TRBV7-2, the J call TRBJ1-5, with TRBD1 as a possible D gene (5 bases). The germline V and J ends were trimmed by 1 base and 9 bases, with 22 bases remaining between them. CDR1 and CDR2 (germline): SGHTA, FQGNSA. This CDR3 region has 17 residues. This CDR3 is CASSLEATRGVSRPQHF. For the CDR3, the DNA is TGTGCCAGCAGCTTAGAGGCAACCCGGGGCGTATCGCGGCCCCAGCATTTT.

The sample holds many counts of this clonotype. The genes are TRBV27 and TRBJ2-7; 10 bases align to TRBD2. CDR1 is MNHEY, CDR2 SMNVEV, per germline (reference sequence). Trimming removed 5 bases from V and 2 bases from J; junction bases left unmatched: 3. The CDR3 has 14 residues. The CDR3 region is CASSRTSGPYEQYF. The CDR3 nucleotides are TGTGCCAGCAGTCGGACTAGCGGTCCCTACGAGCAGTACTTC.

The chain joins TRBV4-1 to TRBJ2-5, with D possibly matching TRBD2 (6 bases). Trimming took 0 bases from V and 1 from J, leaving 15 bases between them. This CDR3 has 17 amino acids. Looked up from germline, CDR1 is MGHRA and CDR2 is YSYEKL. CDR3 sequence (DNA): TGCGCCAGCAGCCAAGATGGGACTTCCGTGGGCCAAGAGACCCAGTACTTC. Translating gives CASSQDGTSVGQETQYF.

The chain uses TRBV20-1 and TRBJ1-1, with 8 positions matching TRBD1. The germline V gene has CDR1 DFQATT and CDR2 SNEGSKA (reference sequence). The length of the CDR3 is 15 residues. The trim removed 0 bases at V and 8 bases at J, leaving 11 bases unmatched. The CDR3 DNA sequence: TGCAGTGCTAGAGACTCCAGGGGGCTACAGGGGGAAGCTTTCTTT. It translates to CSARDSRGLQGEAFF.

At least ten counts were recorded for this clonotype. The germline gene is not matched at one end of the junction; a read error may be the cause. This chain connects TRBV5-1 to TRBJ1-5; D uncertain. Germline V CDR1 and CDR2: SGHRS, YFSETQ. This CDR3 is built from 13 residues. The CDR3 is CASSLDSNQPQHF. In nucleotides, the CDR3 is TGTGCCAGCAGCTTAGATAGCAATCAGCCCCAGCATTTT.

The chain has TRBV29-1 and TRBJ2-4; no firm D call. The CDR3 runs to 14 residues. Per the germline V gene, CDR1 is SQVTM and CDR2 is ANQGSEA. Trimming removed 4 bases at V and 0 bases at J, with 10 bases between. CDR3: CSVAGILAKNIQYF. The CDR3 DNA follows: TGCAGCGTTGCGGGTATACTAGCCAAAAACATTCAGTACTTC.

This clonotype was detected a few times. V gene TRBV29-1 combines with J gene TRBJ2-5; 10 nucleotides match TRBD2. Trimming at V came to 3 bases and at J to 5 bases, leaving 12 bases not matched to a gene. The germline CDR1 and CDR2 sequences are SQVTM and ANQGSEA. The CDR3 has 16 residues. The DNA for the CDR3 is TGCAGCGTTGATGGGGCTAGCGGGGGATCCCCGGAGACCCAGTACTTC. Its translation: CSVDGASGGSPETQYF.

As for this clonotype: The junction departs from the called germline gene at one end, perhaps through a read error. The V call is TRBV29-1, the J call TRBJ2-3, with D uncertain. CDR3 size: 11 residues. CDR1 and CDR2 (germline): SQVTM, ANQGSEA. DNA for the CDR3: TGCAACGTTGTCCGATCTGATACGCAGTATTTT. Translation: CNVVRSDTQYF.

This chain joins TRBV28 and TRBJ1-5; 9 bases agree with TRBD1. The CDR3 is made up of 15 amino acids. J was trimmed by 6 bases and V by 5 bases; bases with no gene match: 8. Germline V gene lookup returns CDR1 MDHEN and CDR2 SYDVKM. The CDR3: CASSTGTGYFQPQHF. The CDR3 DNA is TGTGCCAGCAGTACCGGGACAGGGTATTTTCAGCCCCAGCATTTT.

This clonotype came up a few times. This chain links TRBV7-9 with TRBJ2-4; perhaps TRBD2 as D (6 bases). In germline, CDR1 is SEHNR, CDR2 FQNEAQ (reference sequence). This CDR3 comprises 17 residues. V was cut by 5 bases and J by 3 bases, with 20 bases left in between. CDR3 nucleotide sequence: TGTGCCAGCAGCGCCGAAGTTGGGGAAGCGGGCAAAAACATTCAGTACTTC. Translation gives CASSAEVGEAGKNIQYF.

The J gene is TRBJ2-5, the V gene TRBV20-1; 7 bases fit TRBD2. The V and J ends lost 0 bases and 5 bases, in that order; junction bases with no gene match: 6. Germline CDR1 and CDR2: DFQATT and SNEGSKA (reference sequence). This CDR3 contains 14 residues. CDR3 nucleotide sequence: TGCAGTGCTAGAGAGATAGCGGGCATGGAGACCCAGTACTTC. It yields the protein CSAREIAGMETQYF.

V is TRBV27 and J is TRBJ2-3; D uncertain. This CDR3 has 13 residues. Germline CDR1 reads MNHEY; CDR2 reads SMNVEV (reference sequence). The germline V and J ends were trimmed by 6 bases and 4 bases, with 11 bases remaining between them. The CDR3 reads CASSGWVPDTQYF. The CDR3 DNA sequence: TGTGCCAGCAGCGGTTGGGTCCCAGATACGCAGTATTTT.

This clonotype was counted only a few times. The V and J genes are TRBV7-9 and TRBJ2-3; D assignment may be TRBD1 or TRBD2 (6 bases each). Germline V gene lookup returns CDR1 SEHNR and CDR2 FQNEAQ (reference sequence). The CDR3 runs 15 residues. V dropped 0 bases and J dropped 8 bases, with 15 bases sitting between them. CDR3 protein: CASSLAGKGGGTQYF. CDR3 DNA: TGTGCCAGCAGCTTAGCGGGTAAAGGGGGAGGTACGCAGTATTTT.

This chain connects TRBV7-2 to TRBJ2-4, with 13 bases aligning to TRBD2. Trimming took 5 bases from V and 7 from J; bases not matched to a gene: 11. This CDR3 has 17 amino acids. Germline CDR1 reads SGHTA; CDR2 reads FQGNSA. The CDR3 DNA sequence: TGTGCCAGCAGCCGCACCGGGACTAGCGGGGAGGTGAACATTCAGTACTTC. The encoded protein is CASSRTGTSGEVNIQYF.

With regard to this clonotype: A much larger clone lies one base from this, so it may be a read error. The V call is TRBV12-3 or TRBV12-4, the J call TRBJ2-5; D possibly corresponds to TRBD1 (5 bases). The CDR3 is 12 amino acids. The CDR3, as DNA: TGTACCAGCAGTGACAGTCAAGAGACCCAGTACTTC. Its translation is CTSSDSQETQYF.

The chain is built from TRBV10-2 and TRBJ2-7; perhaps D is TRBD1 or TRBD2 (5 bases each). Germline CDR1 WSHSY, CDR2 SAAADI. Deletions cut 4 bases from V and 2 bases from J, with 15 bases between. The CDR3 length is 15 residues. This chain's CDR3 is CASSGSSMGAYEQYF. The CDR3 bases are TGCGCCAGCAGTGGGTCCTCTATGGGGGCCTACGAGCAGTACTTC.